The rows below give T cell receptor beta chains drawn from one sample of a study of blood T cell repertoires in COVID-19. The table came from immunoSEQ multiplex PCR; TCRdb's copy has only in-frame clones and leaves some out. The sample has under 200,000 clones; about 82% are singletons. Sequencing used peripheral blood. Receptors were obtained from a woman in her twenties or thirties with acute or convalescent COVID-19. Each CDR3 is given with its conserved first and last residue. The order of the fields is clone size, J gene, D gene, V gene, CDR3 DNA, CDR3 protein. A D gene is named only where the DNA matches it firmly. Expanded clones get a size class; other rows say once, few or many, or leave the size out.

- TRBJ1-1 TRBD1 TRBV6-5 TGTGCCAGCAGTACTGGACAGGGTTGGAACACTGAAGCTTTCTTT CASSTGQGWNTEAFF
- TRBJ2-1 TRBD2 TRBV14 TGTGCCAGCAGCCAAGACGTAGCGGGGGAGGGAGATGAGCAGTTCTTC CASSQDVAGEGDEQFF
- TRBJ1-1 - TRBV3-1/TRBV3-2 TGTGCCAGCAGCGTTACAGGTACCACTGAAGCTTTCTTT CASSVTGTTEAFF
- TRBJ2-2 TRBD2 TRBV5-1 TGCGCCAGCAGGCTAGCGGGAGGGGCCGGGGAGCTGTTTTTT CASRLAGGAGELFF
- TRBJ1-5 TRBD1 TRBV19 TGTGCCAGTAGTATACACGGGACAGGGGGCGGGCAGCCCCAGCATTTT CASSIHGTGGGQPQHF
- TRBJ2-4 TRBD2 TRBV10-1 TGCGCCAGCAGTGACCGCACTAGCGGGAAAAACATTCAGTACTTC CASSDRTSGKNIQYF
- TRBJ2-7 TRBD1 TRBV18 TGTGCCAGCTCACCAATAGACAGGGCAACCTACGAGCAGTACTTC CASSPIDRATYEQYF
- TRBJ1-1 - TRBV7-9 TGTGCCAGCAGCCCGAGGACAGATCCTAACACTGAAGCTTTCTTT CASSPRTDPNTEAFF
few TRBJ1-2 TRBD1 TRBV2 TGTGCCAGCGGACAGGGCCCCATCTATGGCTACACCTTC CASGQGPIYGYTF
- TRBJ2-1 - TRBV10-2 TGCGCCAGCAGTGGAGACAGTTCGTTTTACAATGAGCAGTTCTTC CASSGDSSFYNEQFF
many TRBJ2-7 - TRBV7-9 TGTGCCAGCAGCTCCGTACGGTCCTACGAGCAGTACTTC CASSSVRSYEQYF
- TRBJ1-4 - TRBV11-2 TGTGCCAGCAGCTTAAGGTTCGCAGGGCTAAATGAAAAACTGTTTTTT CASSLRFAGLNEKLFF
- TRBJ2-2 - TRBV27 TGTGCCAGCAGTTTACCCCCAGAATTCGGGAGCGCCGGGGAGCTGTTTTTT CASSLPPEFGSAGELFF
- TRBJ1-6 - TRBV7-9 TGTGCCAGCAGCTCCTGGGCCCACGTCTCGGATTCACCCCTCCACTTT CASSSWAHVSDSPLHF
once TRBJ2-1 TRBD1 TRBV2 TGTGCCAGCAGTGTTCCAGGTTCTGGGGACAGGGAGGCGGCGGACCGATACAATGAGCAGTTCTTC CASSVPGSGDREAADRYNEQFF
- TRBJ2-7 - TRBV19 TGTGCCAGTAGTATACAGGGGAGTTCCTACGAGCAGTACTTC CASSIQGSSYEQYF
once TRBJ2-7 - TRBV14 TGTGCCAGCAGCCAAGCAAAAGGACAGCTCTACGAGCAGTACTTC CASSQAKGQLYEQYF
- TRBJ2-2 TRBD2 TRBV12-5 TGTGCTAGTGGTTCGGGACTAGCGGGAGGCTCCGGGGAGCTGTTTTTT CASGSGLAGGSGELFF
- TRBJ1-5 - TRBV2 TGTGCCAGCAGTGATAACAGGTTTAGGCATTTT CASSDNRFRHF
once TRBJ1-1 - TRBV30 TGTGCCTGGAGTTCAGGGGTCCCTGAAGCTTTCTTT CAWSSGVPEAFF
- TRBJ2-1 TRBD2 TRBV5-4 TGTGCCAGCAGCAACGCGGGGGGCCAATACAATGAGCAGTTCTTC CASSNAGGQYNEQFF
- TRBJ2-1 - TRBV7-3 TGTGCCAGCAGCCGCGGAGGGTTTACTGAGCAGTTCTTC CASSRGGFTEQFF
- TRBJ2-7 - TRBV2 TGTGCCAGCAGTGACTTCGACAAGATCTACGAGCAGTACTTC CASSDFDKIYEQYF
- TRBJ1-5 - TRBV28 TGTGCCAGCAGTTTAGTACAGGGTAGCAATCAGCCCCAGCATTTT CASSLVQGSNQPQHF
- TRBJ2-1 - TRBV7-2 TGTGCCAGCGGTAAAAGGACACAAAGCTCCTACAATGAGCAGTTCTTC CASGKRTQSSYNEQFF
- TRBJ1-4 - TRBV5-4 TGTGCCAGCAGCAGGGCACAGGGCGCTAATGAAAAACTGTTTTTT CASSRAQGANEKLFF
- TRBJ1-4 - TRBV20-1 TGCAGTGCTAGTGGTAGCCACGCGGAAAAACTGTTTTTT CSASGSHAEKLFF
- TRBJ1-3 TRBD1 TRBV7-8 TGTGCCAGCAGCAAGACAGGGAACTCTGGAAACACCATATATTTT CASSKTGNSGNTIYF
- TRBJ2-5 TRBD2 TRBV4-2 TGTGCCAGCAGCCAAGATCCTAGCGGGGGGCTCCAAGAGACCCAGTACTTC CASSQDPSGGLQETQYF
- TRBJ1-6 - TRBV6-1 TGTGCCAGCAGTGAACCCCGGGTCCTCGGGTGGGCCCTCCACTTT CASSEPRVLGWALHF
- TRBJ1-1 - TRBV12-3/TRBV12-4 TGTGCCAGCAGTCTTTTGAACACTGAAGCTTTCTTT CASSLLNTEAFF
few TRBJ1-5 - TRBV27 TGTGCCAGCAGTCCACCGGGACAACGACAGCCCCAGCATTTT CASSPPGQRQPQHF
- TRBJ2-2 TRBD1 TRBV28 TGTGCCAGCAGCGTACCTCGACAGGGAGCGAACACCGGGGAGCTGTTTTTT CASSVPRQGANTGELFF
- TRBJ2-3 TRBD1 TRBV7-3 TGTGCCAGCAGCCTGGGACAGGTTCACACAGATACGCAGTATTTT CASSLGQVHTDTQYF
- TRBJ1-6 - TRBV7-2 TGTGCCAGCAGCCCTCGGAACAGGGATGTAGCCCTCCACTTT CASSPRNRDVALHF
- TRBJ2-3 - TRBV5-1 TGCGCCAGCAGCTTGGAAGGCGGGGGCACAGATACGCAGTATTTT CASSLEGGGTDTQYF
- TRBJ2-3 TRBD1 TRBV6-1 TGTGCCAGCAGTCAAGACAGGGAAGGTAGCACAGATACGCAGTATTTT CASSQDREGSTDTQYF
once TRBJ2-6 - TRBV7-2 TGTGCCAGCAGCTTAGGAGGTTCTGGGGCCAACGTCCTGACTTTC CASSLGGSGANVLTF
- TRBJ2-1 TRBD2 TRBV19 TGTGCCAGTAGCACACTAGCGGGAGGGCCCGTCTTC CASSTLAGGPVF
once TRBJ1-5 - TRBV19 TGTGCCAGTAGATCGGGGAGCGGGAGTCAGCCCCAGCATTTT CASRSGSGSQPQHF
once TRBJ1-3 TRBD1 TRBV18 TGTGCCAGCTCACTAGACCGACAGGGTTTCTCTGGAAACACCATATATTTT CASSLDRQGFSGNTIYF
- TRBJ2-1 TRBD2 TRBV29-1 TGCAGCGTTGATACGGGACTAGCGGGGGGTTACAATGAGCAGTTCTTC CSVDTGLAGGYNEQFF
- TRBJ2-1 - TRBV4-1 TGCGCCAGCAGCCAAGTCCGCAATGAGCAGTTCTTC CASSQVRNEQFF
- TRBJ1-6 TRBD1 TRBV5-1 TGCGCCAGCAGCTTGGGACAGGGATCTAATTCACCCCTCCACTTT CASSLGQGSNSPLHF
once TRBJ2-7 TRBD2 TRBV5-1 TGCGCCAGCAGCCCGGCCCTCGGGGGGTTGAAGCAGTACTTC CASSPALGGLKQYF
few TRBJ2-7 TRBD1 TRBV6-2/TRBV6-3 TGTGCCAGCAGTGGGGACAGCTCCTACGAGCAGTACTTC CASSGDSSYEQYF
- TRBJ1-1 TRBD1 TRBV7-9 TGTGCCAGCAGCCTTGACAGGGCCCGCGTTCTGGCTTTCTTT CASSLDRARVLAFF
- TRBJ1-4 - TRBV6-6 TGTGCCAGCGGGACCCGGGGGGCTGAAGAAAAACTGTTTTTT CASGTRGAEEKLFF
- TRBJ2-2 - TRBV24-1 TGTGCCACCGAGCGACCCTCGAACACCGGGGAGCTGTTTTTT CATERPSNTGELFF
- TRBJ2-2 - TRBV11-1 TGTGCCAGCAGCCGTAGGAGCCTCGGCACCGGGGAGCTGTTTTTT CASSRRSLGTGELFF
- TRBJ1-6 - TRBV5-5 TGTGCCAGCAGACTGCGTGGCTCCTATAATTCACCCCTCCACTTT CASRLRGSYNSPLHF
- TRBJ1-2 - TRBV9 TGTGCCAGCAGTTTTAACTCGGGACTTGAGGGCTACACCTTC CASSFNSGLEGYTF
once TRBJ2-1 - TRBV5-1 TGCGCCAGCAGCTCTCAGGGTTCTACCTACAATGAGCAGTTCTTC CASSSQGSTYNEQFF